These T cell receptor beta chains were read from a single sample in a study of blood T cell repertoires in COVID-19. Profiled with immunoSEQ multiplex PCR; TCRdb holds only in-frame clones, not every one. The table lists just over 75,000 clones, 84% of them singletons. Sequenced sample: peripheral blood. The source is a man aged 50-60 years with acute or convalescent COVID-19. Each CDR3 is given with its conserved first and last residue. D genes are given only for firm matches. Only part of the rows carry a size: once, few, many, or a class if the clone is expanded.

clone_size d_call j_call cdr3_length v_call cdr3_nt cdr3_aa
- - TRBJ2-5 13 TRBV3-1/TRBV3-2 TGTGCCAGCAGCCAGGGTGCGGCGGGGACCCAGTACTTC CASSQGAAGTQYF
- - TRBJ2-2 16 TRBV19 TGTGCCAGTAGACCCCCGGGACTTTCGAACACCGGGGAGCTGTTTTTT CASRPPGLSNTGELFF
- TRBD1 TRBJ1-5 14 TRBV29-1 TGCAGCGTAGCGGACAGGGGGTACAATCAGCCCCAGCATTTT CSVADRGYNQPQHF
- TRBD1 TRBJ1-1 15 TRBV9 TGTGCCAGCAGCGGACAGGGGTGGATGAACACCGAAGCTTTCTTT CASSGQGWMNTEAFF
- - TRBJ1-1 15 TRBV5-6 TGTGCCAGCAGCCCCGTTGACACAGGGAGCACTGAAGCTTTCTTT CASSPVDTGSTEAFF
once TRBD1 TRBJ1-2 15 TRBV4-1 TGCGCCAGCAGCCAAGACGGACAGGGTGCCTATGGCTACACCTTC CASSQDGQGAYGYTF
- TRBD1 TRBJ2-5 17 TRBV4-2 TGTGCCAGCAGCCAGGATGCCATCGACAGGGGACAAGAGACCCAGTACTTC CASSQDAIDRGQETQYF
- - TRBJ2-1 14 TRBV24-1 TGTGCCACCAGTGATTACTTGCGGAACAATGAGCAGTTCTTC CATSDYLRNNEQFF
- TRBD1 TRBJ2-7 14 TRBV30 TGTGCCTGGAGTGTGGGGACAGGGGCCTACGAGCAGTACTTC CAWSVGTGAYEQYF
- - TRBJ2-5 13 TRBV18 TGTGCCAGCTCACCATCCTCCCAAGAGACCCAGTACTTC CASSPSSQETQYF
- - TRBJ1-2 13 TRBV29-1 TGCAGCGTTGAAGCCTTACAGCCCTATGGCTACACCTTC CSVEALQPYGYTF
- - TRBJ1-2 14 TRBV5-1 TGCGCCAGCAGCGGGGGGACGGCTTACTATGGCTACACCTTC CASSGGTAYYGYTF
- - TRBJ1-3 14 TRBV5-1 TGCGCCAGCAGCCCCGACAGCTCTGGAAACACCATATATTTT CASSPDSSGNTIYF
few TRBD2 TRBJ2-1 14 TRBV7-9 TGTGCCAGCACCACGGGACTAACTTACAATGAGCAGTTCTTC CASTTGLTYNEQFF
- - TRBJ1-1 15 TRBV7-9 TGTGCCAGCACCCTACGCGGGGGAGGGAACACTGAAGCTTTCTTT CASTLRGGGNTEAFF
- - TRBJ2-3 13 TRBV28 TGTGCCAGCAGAATACAGGGCACAGATACGCAGTATTTT CASRIQGTDTQYF
- - TRBJ1-6 14 TRBV6-6 TGTGCCAGCAGTTACGCAGGGAATAATTCACCCCTCCACTTT CASSYAGNNSPLHF
- - TRBJ1-2 12 TRBV7-9 TGTGCCAGCATTGGGGCAGGACGTGGCTACACCTTC CASIGAGRGYTF
- - TRBJ1-1 13 TRBV10-2 TGCGCCACCAATGGCCAGGTGAACACTGAAGCTTTCTTT CATNGQVNTEAFF
- - TRBJ1-4 14 TRBV7-2 TGTGCCAGCAGCTTAGACAACGCTAATGAAAAACTGTTTTTT CASSLDNANEKLFF
- - TRBJ1-4 14 TRBV14 TGTGCCAGCAGCAAGACAGAAACTAATGAAAAACTGTTTTTT CASSKTETNEKLFF
- TRBD1 TRBJ1-6 14 TRBV28 TGTGCCAGCAGTTACCCACAGGGGGCTTACCCCCTCCACTTT CASSYPQGAYPLHF